This TCR beta chain was observed in a study of CD8+CD57+ T cells in acquired aplastic anemia. Overall study results and limits: The same twenty-nine CD8+ CDR3 sequences occurred in patients and in controls.

Patients sequenced had flow cytometry evidence of CD8+CD57+ cell expansion. For CDR3 and TCR beta VDJ profiling, genomic DNA was the template used. TCRdb called the reads again in MiXCR, with one record for every CDR3 protein. The sample consists of about 290,000 distinct CDR3 sequences, approximately 57% of them appearing once. The CDR3 spans 15 residues. V was pared by 2 bases and J by 8 bases, with 16 bases between. The V gene's germline CDR1 is LNHDA and CDR2 SQIVND (reference sequence). Many counts were recorded for this clonotype. Its antigen is not known. The rearrangement uses TRBV19 and TRBJ2-1; D not certain. This clonotype was sampled from a human donor with aplastic anemia. Sequencing was done on a sample of sorted CD4+, CD8+, or CD8+CD57+ T cells (not recorded which) from PBMCs. The CDR3 sequence is CASSIFPIRSDEQFF. The DNA for the CDR3 is TGTGCCAGTAGTATATTCCCGATAAGGAGCGATGAGCAGTTCTTC.